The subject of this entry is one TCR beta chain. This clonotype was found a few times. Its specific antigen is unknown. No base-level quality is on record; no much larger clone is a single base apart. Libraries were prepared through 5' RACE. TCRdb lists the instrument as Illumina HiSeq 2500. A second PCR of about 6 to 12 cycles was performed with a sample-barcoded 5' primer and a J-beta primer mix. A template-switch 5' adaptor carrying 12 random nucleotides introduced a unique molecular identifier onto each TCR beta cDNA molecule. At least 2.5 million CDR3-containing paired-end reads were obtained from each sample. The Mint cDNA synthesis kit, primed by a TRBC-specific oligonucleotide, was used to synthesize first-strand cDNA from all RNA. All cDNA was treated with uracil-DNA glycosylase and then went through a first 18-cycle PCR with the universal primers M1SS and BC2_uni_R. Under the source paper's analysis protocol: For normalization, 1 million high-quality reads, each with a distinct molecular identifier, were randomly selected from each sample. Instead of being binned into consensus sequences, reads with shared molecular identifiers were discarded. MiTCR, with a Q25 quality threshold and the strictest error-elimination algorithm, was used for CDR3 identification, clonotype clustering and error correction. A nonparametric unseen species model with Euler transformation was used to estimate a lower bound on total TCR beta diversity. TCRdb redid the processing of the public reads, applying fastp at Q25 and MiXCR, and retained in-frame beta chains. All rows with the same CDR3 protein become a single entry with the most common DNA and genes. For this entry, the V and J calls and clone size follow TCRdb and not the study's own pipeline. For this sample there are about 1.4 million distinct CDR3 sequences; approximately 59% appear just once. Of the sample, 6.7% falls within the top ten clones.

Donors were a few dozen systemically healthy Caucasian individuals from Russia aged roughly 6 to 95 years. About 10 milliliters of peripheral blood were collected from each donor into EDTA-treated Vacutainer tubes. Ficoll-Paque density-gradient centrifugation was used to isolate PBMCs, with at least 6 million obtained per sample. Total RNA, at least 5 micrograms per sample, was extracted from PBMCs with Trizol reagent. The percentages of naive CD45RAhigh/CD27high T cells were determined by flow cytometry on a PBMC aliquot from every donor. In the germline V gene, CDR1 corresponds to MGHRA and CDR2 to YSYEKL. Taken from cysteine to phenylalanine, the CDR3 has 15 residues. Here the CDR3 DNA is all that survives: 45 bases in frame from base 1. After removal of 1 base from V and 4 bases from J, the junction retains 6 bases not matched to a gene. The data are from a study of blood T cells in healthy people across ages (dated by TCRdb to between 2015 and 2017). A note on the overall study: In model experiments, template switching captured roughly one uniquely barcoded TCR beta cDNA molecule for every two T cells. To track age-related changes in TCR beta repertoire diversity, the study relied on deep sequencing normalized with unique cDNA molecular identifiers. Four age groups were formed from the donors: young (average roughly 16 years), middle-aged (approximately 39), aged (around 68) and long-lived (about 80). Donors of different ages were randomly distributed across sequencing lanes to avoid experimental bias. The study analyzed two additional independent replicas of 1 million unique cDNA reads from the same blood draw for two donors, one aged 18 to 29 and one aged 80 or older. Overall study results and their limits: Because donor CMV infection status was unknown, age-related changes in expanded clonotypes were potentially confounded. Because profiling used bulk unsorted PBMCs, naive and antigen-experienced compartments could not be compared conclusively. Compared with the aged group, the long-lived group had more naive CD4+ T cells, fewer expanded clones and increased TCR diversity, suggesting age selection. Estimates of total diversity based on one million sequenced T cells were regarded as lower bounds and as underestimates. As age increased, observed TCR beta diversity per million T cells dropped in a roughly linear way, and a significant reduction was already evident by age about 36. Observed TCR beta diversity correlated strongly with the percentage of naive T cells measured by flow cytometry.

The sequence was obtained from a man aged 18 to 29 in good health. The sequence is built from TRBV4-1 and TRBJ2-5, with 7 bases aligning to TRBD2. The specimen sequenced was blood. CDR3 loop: CASSQATRGSETQYF. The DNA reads TGCGCCAGCAGCCAAGCAACGCGGGGGTCAGAGACCCAGTACTTC.